This T cell receptor beta chain was recorded in a study of blood T cell repertoires in COVID-19 (TCRdb year 2020). For the wider study: Collaborator samples came from the United States, Italy and Spain and covered acute and convalescent phases of COVID-19. The sample metadata nearly always contained a de-identified subject ID, COVID-19 status, age in years and sex. The samples were drawn from two sources: the first 160 participants of the ongoing ImmuneRACE study, and 1,200 or so subjects contributed by 6 global collaborators. The dataset comprised deeply sampled blood TCRbeta repertoires from subjects exposed to, actively infected with, or recovered from COVID-19. The material from the prospective study consisted of cDNA or gDNA derived from T cells, B-cell-depleted T cells, or PBMCs. The repertoires were released in a freely available public database meant as a resource for research on the immune response to SARS-CoV-2. HLA class I and class II types, where available, came from metadata supplied by the sample provider rather than from assay-based typing. Overall study results and their limits: The quantity of clinical and demographic metadata differed by source and by participant and was supplied without curation.

In the case of this clone: Which antigen it targets is not known. Nothing much larger sits one base from this clone, and base qualities are not available.

TCRbeta CDR3 regions were amplified from genomic DNA by means of the immunoSEQ Assay, a bias-controlled multiplex PCR. In the original analysis: The number of nucleated cells in each sample was estimated from the amplification of reference gene primers within the assay. Sequence reads were collapsed and filtered to measure the absolute abundance of every unique TCRbeta CDR3 rearrangement. For each sample, productive Simpson clonality was calculated as the square root of Simpson's diversity index across productive rearrangements. Drawn from immuneACCESS, this table holds only the in-frame rearrangements with V and J called that TCRdb kept. Clones are partly lost; checked studies trace under half to an unresolved V gene and leave the rest unexplained. The V and J calls and the clone size are those of that table, but D and trimming were determined from the DNA. For this sample the table gives around 160,000 clones, of which 87% were detected only once. The ten largest make up 3.5% to 4.5% of the sample.

The junction carries 17 bases between V and J, which are trimmed by 3 bases and 6 bases respectively. Measured from the cysteine to the phenylalanine, the CDR3 is 15 residues long. Left in the record is the CDR3 DNA by itself, 45 bases read in frame from the first base. The germline V gene (reference sequence) gives CDR1 as LGHDT and CDR2 as YNNKEL. Participants in the prospective study were aged about 18 to 100 years, lived in 20 to 25 United States geographic areas, and enrolled through a virtual design. To assign participants to cohorts, the prospective study relied on clinical history that participants themselves reported in a screening survey and a study questionnaire. Exposed participants had been in contact, within 2 weeks of entering the study, with a person who had a PCR-confirmed or clinician-diagnosed case of COVID-19. Mobile phlebotomists in the prospective study collected whole blood, serum and a nasopharyngeal or oropharyngeal swab from every participant. Prospective study participants could optionally give additional blood draws and questionnaires over an approximately two-month period. Before DNA extraction, blood samples from the prospective study were shipped at room temperature or frozen.

The chain was built from TRBV3-1 (or the pseudogene TRBV3-2) and TRBJ1-2, with no D gene named confidently. Sequencing was done on a sample of PBMCs or T cells enriched from blood (not recorded which). This receptor was obtained from a woman aged 40 to 50 who had been exposed to COVID-19. CDR3 region: CASSQYGLERDGYTF. DNA sequence: TGTGCCAGCAGCCAGTACGGCCTCGAACGGGATGGCTACACCTTC.